The source of this TCR beta chain is a study of shared clonotypes between healthy human individuals. Study-level background: CD4 naive and memory got three plates each, CD8 naive two, CD8 memory one.

On this clone: Its antigen is unknown.

Study results and caveats: Despite large depth, sorted-subset datasets appeared incompletely sequenced. Among donors, sharing of clonotypes was expected to be affected by sequencing depth.

The protocol was immunoSEQ multiplex PCR, while the TCRdb copy is restricted to in-frame clones and leaves out a portion. The profile shows fewer than 850,000 clones, 90% to 98% of them singletons. Naive CD8 cells lacked CD45RO and underwent positive selection for CCR7, leaving out terminally differentiated effector memory CD45RA+ cells. The study drew its donors from healthy HIV-negative adults without recent acute infections or vaccinations. Germline V gene sequence: CDR1 SGHTA, CDR2 FQGNSA. The CDR3 has 11 amino acids. V dropped 2 bases and J dropped 3 bases, with 2 bases sitting between them. This rearrangement joins TRBV7-2 to TRBJ2-7; the D is unclear. Sequenced material: naive CD8+ T cells sorted from blood. The source is a man between 25 and 39 years old in good health. CDR3: CASSLIYEQYF. The CDR3 DNA follows: TGTGCCAGCAGCTTAATCTACGAGCAGTACTTC.